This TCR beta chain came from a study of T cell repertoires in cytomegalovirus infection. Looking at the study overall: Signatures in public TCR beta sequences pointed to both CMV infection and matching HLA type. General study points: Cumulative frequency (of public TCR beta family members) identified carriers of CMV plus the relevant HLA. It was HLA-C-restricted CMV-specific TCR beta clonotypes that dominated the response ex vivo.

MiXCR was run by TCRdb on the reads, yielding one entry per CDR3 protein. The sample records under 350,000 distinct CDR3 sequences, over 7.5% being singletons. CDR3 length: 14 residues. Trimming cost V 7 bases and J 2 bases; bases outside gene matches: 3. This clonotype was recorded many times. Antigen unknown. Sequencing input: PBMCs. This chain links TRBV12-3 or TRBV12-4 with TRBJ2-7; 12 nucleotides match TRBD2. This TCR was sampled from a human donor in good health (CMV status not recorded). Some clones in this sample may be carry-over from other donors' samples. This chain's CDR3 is CASKLAGGPYEQYF. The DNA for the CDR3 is TGTGCCAGCAAGCTAGCGGGAGGGCCCTACGAGCAGTACTTC.